The entry below gives a single T cell receptor (beta chain) sequence along with its context. These data originate in a study of tumor-infiltrating lymphocytes in localized non-small cell lung cancer. This CDR3 region has 15 residues. The J segment lost 1 base and the V segment lost 3 bases, leaving 5 bases of the junction unmatched. Germline loops: CDR1 SEHNR, CDR2 FQNEAQ (reference sequence). Data came from immunoSEQ multiplex PCR; TCRdb stores just in-frame clones and leaves some out. The table lists 12,000 or so clones, 84% of them singletons. The J gene is TRBJ1-2, the V gene TRBV7-9, with 7 bases fitting TRBD1. The receptor comes from a human donor with non-small cell lung cancer. Sequencing was carried out using lung tumor tissue. The CDR3 sequence is CASSFRDRHNYGYTF. The CDR3 nucleotides are TGTGCCAGCAGCTTCCGGGACAGACATAACTATGGCTACACCTTC.